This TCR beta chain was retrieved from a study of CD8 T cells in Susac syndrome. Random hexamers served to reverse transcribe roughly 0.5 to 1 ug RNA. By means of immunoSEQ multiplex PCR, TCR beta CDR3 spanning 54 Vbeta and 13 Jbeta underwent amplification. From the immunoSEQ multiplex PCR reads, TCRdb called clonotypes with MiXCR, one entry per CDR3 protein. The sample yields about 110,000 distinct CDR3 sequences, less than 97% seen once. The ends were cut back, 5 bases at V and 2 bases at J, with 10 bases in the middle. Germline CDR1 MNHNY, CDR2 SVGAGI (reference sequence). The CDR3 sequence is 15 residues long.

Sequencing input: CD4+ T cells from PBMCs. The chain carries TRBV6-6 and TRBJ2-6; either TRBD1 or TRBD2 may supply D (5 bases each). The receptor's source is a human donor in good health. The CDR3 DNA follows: TGTGCCAGCAGTGGGGGAGCACCTGGGGCCAACGTCCTGACTTTC. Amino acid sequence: CASSGGAPGANVLTF.